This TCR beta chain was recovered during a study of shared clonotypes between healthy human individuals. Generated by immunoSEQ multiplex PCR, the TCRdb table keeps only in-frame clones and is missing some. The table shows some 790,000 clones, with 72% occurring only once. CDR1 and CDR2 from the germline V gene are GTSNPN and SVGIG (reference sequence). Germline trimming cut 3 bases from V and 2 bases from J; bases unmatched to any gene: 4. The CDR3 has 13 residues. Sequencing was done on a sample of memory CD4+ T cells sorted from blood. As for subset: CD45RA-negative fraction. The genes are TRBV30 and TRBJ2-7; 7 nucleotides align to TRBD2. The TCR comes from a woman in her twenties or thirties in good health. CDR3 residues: CAWSPGGTYEQYF. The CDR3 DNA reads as TGTGCCTGGAGCCCCGGGGGGACCTACGAGCAGTACTTC.